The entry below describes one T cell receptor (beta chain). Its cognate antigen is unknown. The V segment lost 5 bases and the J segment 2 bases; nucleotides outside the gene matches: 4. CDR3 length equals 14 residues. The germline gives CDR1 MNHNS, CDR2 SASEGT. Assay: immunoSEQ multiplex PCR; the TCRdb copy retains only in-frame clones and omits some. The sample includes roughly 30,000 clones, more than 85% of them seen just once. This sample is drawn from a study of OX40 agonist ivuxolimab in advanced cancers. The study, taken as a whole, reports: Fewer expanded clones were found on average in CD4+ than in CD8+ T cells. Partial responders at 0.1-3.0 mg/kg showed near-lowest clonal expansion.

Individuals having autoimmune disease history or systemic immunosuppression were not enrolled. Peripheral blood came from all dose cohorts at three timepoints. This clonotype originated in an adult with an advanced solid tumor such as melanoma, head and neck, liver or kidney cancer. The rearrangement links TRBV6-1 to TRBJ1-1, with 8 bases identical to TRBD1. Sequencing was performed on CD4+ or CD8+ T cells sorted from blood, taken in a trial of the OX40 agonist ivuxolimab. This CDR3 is CASSNSGGNTEAFF. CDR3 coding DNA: TGTGCCAGCAGTAACTCAGGGGGCAACACTGAAGCTTTCTTT.